Each of the 21 T cell receptor beta chains below was sequenced from the same sample in a study of a mutant IDH1 vaccine in newly diagnosed glioma. The repertoire was sequenced with immunoSEQ multiplex PCR; TCRdb's copy has only in-frame clones and lacks some. The sample yields around 15,000 clones, 80% to 90% seen once. Described time point: baseline, week 1 (first vaccination visit). Treatment in this sample: pre-vaccination baseline after standard-of-care therapy. The material was PBMCs, obtained from a glioma patient treated with radiotherapy, temozolomide or both. These receptors all stem from a middle-aged woman with glioma. Some clones in this sample may be carry-over from other donors' samples.

The chain employs TRBV4-1 and TRBJ2-7; D is undetermined. The ends were cut back, 4 bases at V and 5 bases at J, with 18 bases in the middle. The CDR3 has 15 residues. Germline CDR1 and CDR2: MGHRA and YSYEKL. In DNA form, the CDR3 reads TGCGCCAGCAGCCGGGTAGGAACACTTCCGGACGAGCAGTACTTC. Translated: CASSRVGTLPDEQYF.

The chain links TRBV6-1 to TRBJ2-7; TRBD2 matches 13 bases. The CDR3 loop spans 15 amino acids. CDR1 and CDR2 from the germline V gene are MNHNS and SASEGT. Trimming removed 4 bases from V and 6 bases from J; junction bases left unmatched: 6. Here the CDR3 reads CASSGETSGRREQYF. The DNA of the CDR3 is TGTGCCAGCAGTGGAGAGACTAGCGGGAGGCGCGAGCAGTACTTC.

The chain employs TRBV28 and TRBJ2-7; D possibly corresponds to TRBD2 (5 bases). Germline V gene lookup returns CDR1 MDHEN and CDR2 SYDVKM. The CDR3 totals 12 residues. The ends were cut back, 7 bases at V and 1 base at J, with 8 bases in the middle. Here the CDR3 DNA reads TGTGCCAGCAACGGGGTTTCCTACGAGCAGTACTTC. The encoded protein is CASNGVSYEQYF.

The chain joins TRBV29-1 to TRBJ2-1; TRBD2 agrees at 16 bases. The CDR3 is 17 amino acids. Per the germline V gene, CDR1 is SQVTM and CDR2 is ANQGSEA. V gave up 5 bases and J gave up 2 bases; unmatched junction bases: 6. The CDR3 DNA sequence: TGCAGCGTTACGGGACTAGCGGGAGGGCCACCCTACAATGAGCAGTTCTTC. This sequence encodes CSVTGLAGGPPYNEQFF.

CDR3 bases: TGTGCCAGCACACTAGCGGCCATGGGAGGCGAGCAGTACTTC. It translates to CASTLAAMGGEQYF. The chain employs TRBV2 and TRBJ2-7; TRBD2 agrees at 8 bases. Germline V gives CDR1 SNHLY, CDR2 FYNNEI. The CDR3 has 14 amino acids. Trimming at V came to 7 bases and at J to 6 bases, leaving 11 bases not matched to a gene.

The chain couples TRBV30 to TRBJ2-7; 11 bases are a match to TRBD2. Trimming took 5 bases from V and 2 from J; bases not matched to a gene: 23. There are 20 residues in the CDR3. Germline CDR1 GTSNPN, CDR2 SVGIG (reference sequence). Here the CDR3 DNA reads TGTGCCTGGTCCTCATTCGGGGCTGAAACTAGCGGGGGCCTACCCTACGAGCAGTACTTC. Translating it yields CAWSSFGAETSGGLPYEQYF. Drawing the rest from reference TRBV30 and TRBJ2-7, the complete variable domain is SQTIHQWPATLVQPVGSPLSLECTVEGTSNPNLYWYRQAAGRGLQLLFYSVGIGQISSEVPQNLSASRPQDRQFILSSKKLLLSDSGFYLCAWSSFGAETSGGLPYEQYFGPGTRLTVT.

The genes are TRBV7-8 and TRBJ2-5, with a weak D call TRBD2 (6 bases). The germline gives CDR1 SGHVS, CDR2 FQNEAQ. V lost 5 bases to trimming and J lost 2 bases, with 12 bases between them. The CDR3 runs 14 residues. The CDR3 spells CASSPGLLQETQYF. The CDR3 DNA reads as TGTGCCAGCAGCCCGGGACTGTTACAAGAGACCCAGTACTTC.

The CDR3: CASSQGPRAQETQYF. CDR3 DNA: TGCGCCAGCAGCCAAGGACCGCGGGCCCAAGAGACCCAGTACTTC. The rearrangement uses TRBV4-1 and TRBJ2-5, with D perhaps matching TRBD2 (5 bases). The CDR3 has 15 amino acids. V lost 1 base, J lost 1 base, and 10 bases lay in between. The germline V gene has CDR1 MGHRA and CDR2 YSYEKL.

V is TRBV7-9 and J is TRBJ2-1, with 8 bases fitting TRBD2. This CDR3 contains 15 residues. The junction had 7 bases not matched to a gene; V was cut back by 5 bases and J by 4 bases. From germline, CDR1 is SEHNR and CDR2 FQNEAQ (reference sequence). DNA for the CDR3: TGTGCCAGCAGCCGAAGCGGGAGTGGGTACAATGAGCAGTTCTTC. It encodes CASSRSGSGYNEQFF.

The CDR3 DNA is TGTGCCAGCAGACCCGGCTCCGGGGCCAACGTCCTGACTTTC. This translates into CASRPGSGANVLTF. This chain joins TRBV13 and TRBJ2-6, with unresolved D. The germline V gene has CDR1 PRHDT and CDR2 FYEKMQ (reference sequence). This CDR3 is built from 14 residues. Deletions cut 6 bases from V and 4 bases from J, with 10 bases between.

V is TRBV5-6 and J is TRBJ2-7, with D hard to call. The CDR3 runs 11 residues. Trimming took off 0 bases at V and 5 bases at J, with 3 bases between the two ends. Germline V CDR1 and CDR2: SGHDT, YYEEEE. DNA for the CDR3: TGTGCCAGCAGCTTGGCCGACGAGCAGTACTTC. It encodes CASSLADEQYF.

This clone was observed a single time. In nucleotides, the CDR3 is TGTGCCAGCAGTTTTAACTATGAGCAGTTCTTC. The encoded protein is CASSFNYEQFF. The gene calls are TRBV27 and TRBJ2-1; D is ambiguous. CDR1 and CDR2 from the germline V gene are MNHEY and SMNVEV (reference sequence). V was clipped by 3 bases and J by 8 bases, with 5 bases between them. This CDR3 is built from 11 residues.

V gene TRBV5-4 combines with J gene TRBJ1-1; D perhaps matches TRBD1 (6 bases). V was cut by 6 bases and J by 0 bases, with 15 bases left in between. Germline CDR1 SGHNT, CDR2 YYREEE (reference sequence). The CDR3 covers 15 residues. DNA for the CDR3: TGTGCCAGCAACGGGGACATTGGGGTGAACACTGAAGCTTTCTTT. Translated: CASNGDIGVNTEAFF.

The chain uses TRBV7-2 and TRBJ2-2; 7 nucleotides agree with TRBD1. The V gene end was trimmed by 4 bases and the J gene end by 7 bases; junction bases not matched to a gene: 9. Germline V lookup: CDR1 SGHTA, CDR2 FQGNSA. The CDR3 totals 15 residues. The CDR3 region is CASSSGQARVGELFF. For the CDR3, the DNA is TGTGCCAGCAGCTCCGGACAGGCTAGGGTCGGGGAGCTGTTTTTT. Complete variable domain (other parts from reference TRBV7-2 and TRBJ2-2): GAGVSQSPSNKVTEKGKDVELRCDPISGHTALYWYRQSLGQGLEFLIYFQGNSAPDKSGLPSDRFSAERTGGSVSTLTIQRTQQEDSAVYLCASSSGQARVGELFFGEGSRLTVL.

CDR3 coding DNA: TGTGCCTGGGGCCAGAACACTGAAGCTTTCTTT. Its translation: CAWGQNTEAFF. The chain carries TRBV30 and TRBJ1-1; D not certain. V was shortened by 5 bases and J by 1 base, with 5 bases between the two germline ends. The CDR3 loop spans 11 amino acids. Germline V CDR1 and CDR2: GTSNPN, SVGIG (reference sequence).

The chain uses TRBV11-1 and TRBJ2-2; TRBD2 matches at 14 bases. This CDR3 is built from 17 residues. Trimming at V came to 3 bases and at J to 6 bases, leaving 6 bases not matched to a gene. Germline CDR1 and CDR2: SGHAT and FQDESV (reference sequence). The CDR3 sequence is CASSFYRGLAGAGELFF. For the CDR3, the DNA is TGTGCCAGCAGCTTTTATCGGGGACTAGCGGGAGCCGGGGAGCTGTTTTTT.

The chain is built from TRBV6-4 and TRBJ2-2, with 9 bases aligning to TRBD2. The germline gives CDR1 MRHNA, CDR2 SNTAGT. V gave up 8 bases and J gave up 4 bases; unmatched junction bases: 5. The CDR3 extends over 14 amino acids. The CDR3: CASQREVGTGELFF. The DNA of the CDR3 is TGTGCCAGCCAGCGGGAGGTCGGCACCGGGGAGCTGTTTTTT.

The chain recombines TRBV30 with TRBJ2-5; possibly TRBD1 for D (6 bases). The CDR3 sequence is 14 residues long. The ends were cut back, 4 bases at V and 2 bases at J, with 14 bases in the middle. Germline CDR1 GTSNPN, CDR2 SVGIG (reference sequence). In DNA, the CDR3 is TGTGCCTGGACCCCACAGGGCCATCAAGAGACCCAGTACTTC. Amino acids: CAWTPQGHQETQYF.

This clone showed up just once. The rearrangement uses TRBV7-9 and TRBJ1-3; weak D call: TRBD1 (5 bases). Per the germline V gene, CDR1 is SEHNR and CDR2 is FQNEAQ (reference sequence). This CDR3 is 12 amino acids long. Trimming left V 5 bases short and J 8 bases short, with 10 bases between. CDR3 region: CASSPRGDTIYF. CDR3 nucleotides: TGTGCCAGCAGCCCGAGAGGGGACACCATATATTTT. Together with reference TRBV7-9 and TRBJ1-3, the CDR3 gives the full variable domain: DTGVSQNPRHKITKRGQNVTFRCDPISEHNRLYWYRQTLGQGPEFLTYFQNEAQLEKSRLLSDRFSAERPKGSFSTLEIQRTEQGDSAMYLCASSPRGDTIYFGEGSWLTVV.

This sequence joins TRBV30 and TRBJ2-7, with D perhaps TRBD1 (6 bases). Trimming removed 8 bases from V and 2 bases from J, with 16 bases in between. CDR1 GTSNPN and CDR2 SVGIG come from the germline V gene (reference sequence). The CDR3 length is 13 residues. The chain's CDR3 is CAGRDNPPYEQYF. The CDR3 nucleotides are TGTGCCGGCCGGGACAACCCTCCCTACGAGCAGTACTTC.

Turning to this clone: Because it lacks the conserved phenylalanine or tryptophan at the end, this CDR3 is likely a read error. The DNA is omitted, as the CDR3 cannot be located on it reliably, and the CDR3 follows TCRdb's listing. The V gene is TRBV6-5, the J gene TRBJ2-7; no check of the table's D call, TRBD2, against the DNA was made. The CDR3 numbers 8 amino acids, ends counted. From germline, CDR1 is MNHEY and CDR2 SVGAGI. CDR3 region: CASSYTSG.